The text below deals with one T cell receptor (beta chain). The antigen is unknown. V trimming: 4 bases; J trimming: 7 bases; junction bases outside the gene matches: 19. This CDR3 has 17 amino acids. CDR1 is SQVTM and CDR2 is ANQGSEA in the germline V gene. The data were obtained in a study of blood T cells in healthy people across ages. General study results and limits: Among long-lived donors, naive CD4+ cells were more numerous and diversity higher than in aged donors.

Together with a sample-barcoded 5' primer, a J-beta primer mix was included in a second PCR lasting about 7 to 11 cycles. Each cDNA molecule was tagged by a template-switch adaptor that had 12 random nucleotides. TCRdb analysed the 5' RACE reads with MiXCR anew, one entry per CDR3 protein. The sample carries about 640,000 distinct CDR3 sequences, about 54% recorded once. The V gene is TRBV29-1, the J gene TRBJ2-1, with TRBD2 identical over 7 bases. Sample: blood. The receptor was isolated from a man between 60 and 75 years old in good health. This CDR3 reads CSVASTSVGSFQNEQFF. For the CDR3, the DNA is TGCAGCGTTGCTTCTACTAGCGTTGGGTCCTTTCAGAATGAGCAGTTCTTC.